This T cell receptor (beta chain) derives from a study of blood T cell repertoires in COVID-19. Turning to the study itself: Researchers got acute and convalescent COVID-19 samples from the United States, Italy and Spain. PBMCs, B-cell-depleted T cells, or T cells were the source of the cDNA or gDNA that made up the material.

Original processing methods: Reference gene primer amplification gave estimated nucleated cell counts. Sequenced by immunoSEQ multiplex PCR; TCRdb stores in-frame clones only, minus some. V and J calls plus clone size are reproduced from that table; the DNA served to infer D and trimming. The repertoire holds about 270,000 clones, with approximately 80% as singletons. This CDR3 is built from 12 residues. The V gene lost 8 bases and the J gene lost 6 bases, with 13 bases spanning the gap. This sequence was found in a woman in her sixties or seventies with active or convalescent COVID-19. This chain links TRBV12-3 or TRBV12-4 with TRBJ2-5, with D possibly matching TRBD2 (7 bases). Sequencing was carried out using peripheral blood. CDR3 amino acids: CASGRGAKTQYF. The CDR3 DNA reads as TGTGCCAGCGGGAGGGGGGCAAAGACCCAGTACTTC.